This TCR beta chain comes out of a study of somatic mutations in cytotoxic T cells in rheumatoid arthritis. Looking at the study overall: At nearly 100% purity, some V beta antibody-stained T-cell populations were flow-sorted, and these included V beta1+ cells that were sequenced for TCRB.

Study results and caveats: An age-related increase in CD8+ clonality was seen in rheumatoid arthritis patients but not in healthy controls. A largest CD8+ clone above 20% of CD8+ cells occurred in about an eighth of the 65 patients.

CDR3 size: 16 residues. The germline V gene has CDR1 SNHLY and CDR2 FYNNEI. Between the trimmed V and J ends, which lost 0 bases and 3 bases, there was a span of 11 bases. This table comes from immunoSEQ multiplex PCR, and its TCRdb copy is limited to in-frame clones, with some not included. The sample consists of some 6,500 clones, 60% of them appearing once. With regard to this clone: The antigen is undetermined.

Purity of the CD4+ and CD8+ cells, isolated by positive magnetic bead selection, was checked by flow cytometry. This chain uses TRBV2 with TRBJ2-2, with D perhaps matching TRBD1 (6 bases). This TCR derives from a woman aged 40 to 49 in good health. The material sequenced was CD8+ T cells sorted from blood. The CDR3 sequence: CASSEALTGYTGELFF. In nucleotides, the CDR3 is TGTGCCAGCAGTGAAGCGCTGACAGGATACACCGGGGAGCTGTTTTTT.